This TCR beta chain was obtained from a study of graft-versus-host responses after intestinal transplantation. This clone was counted between two and nine times. Its target is unknown. V was pared by 3 bases and J by 6 bases, with 6 bases between. This CDR3 spans 12 amino acids. The germline CDR1 and CDR2 sequences are MDHEN and SYDVKM. General study points: There were GvH clones found in recipient marrow, and some of them appeared first in ileum or blood.

Assay used: immunoSEQ multiplex PCR; TCRdb lists only in-frame clones, some missing. Of 50,000 or so clones listed, 80% to 95% are singletons. The sequenced sample was unstimulated CD4+ T cells sorted from spleen or lymph node cells, obtained before transplant. The sequence derives from a human donor who was the organ donor for an intestinal transplant. This chain connects TRBV28 to TRBJ2-1, with D unresolved. Written as DNA, the CDR3 is TGTGCCAGCAGTTTGGAAGGCAATGAGCAGTTCTTC. It encodes CASSLEGNEQFF.